Described below is a single T cell receptor (beta chain) sequence and its context. The data are from a study of blood T cell repertoires in COVID-19. Germline V CDR1 and CDR2: SGDLS, YYNGEE. Trimming at V came to 0 bases and at J to 5 bases, leaving 5 bases not matched to a gene. This CDR3 comprises 15 residues. Sequencing was performed with immunoSEQ multiplex PCR; in TCRdb, only in-frame clones are kept and a portion is missing. The sample shows some 150,000 clones, around 82% of them seen only once. This TCR came from a woman in her fifties or sixties with acute or convalescent COVID-19. The rearrangement links TRBV9 to TRBJ2-3; TRBD2 matches at 8 bases. Sequences were obtained from peripheral blood. The DNA of the CDR3 is TGTGCCAGCAGCGTAGACGGGAGGGCGGGAGATACGCAGTATTTT. It specifies CASSVDGRAGDTQYF.